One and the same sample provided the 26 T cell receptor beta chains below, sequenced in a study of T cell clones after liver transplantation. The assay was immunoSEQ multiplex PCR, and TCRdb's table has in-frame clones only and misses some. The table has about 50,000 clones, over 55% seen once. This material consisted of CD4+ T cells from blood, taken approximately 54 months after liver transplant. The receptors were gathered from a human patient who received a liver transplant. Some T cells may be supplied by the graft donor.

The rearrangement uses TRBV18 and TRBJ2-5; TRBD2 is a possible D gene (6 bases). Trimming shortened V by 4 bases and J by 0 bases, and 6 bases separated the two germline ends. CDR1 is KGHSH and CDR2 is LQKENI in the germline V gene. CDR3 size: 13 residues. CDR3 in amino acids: CASSRDYQETQYF. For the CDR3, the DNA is TGTGCCAGCTCACGGGACTACCAAGAGACCCAGTACTTC.

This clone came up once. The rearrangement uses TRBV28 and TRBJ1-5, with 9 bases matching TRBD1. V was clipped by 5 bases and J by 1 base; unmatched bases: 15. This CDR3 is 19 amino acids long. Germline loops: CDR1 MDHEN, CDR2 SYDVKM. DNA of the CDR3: TGTGCCAGCAGTCTCTCTTCCCGGGACAGGGTCAGGAGCAATCAGCCCCAGCATTTT. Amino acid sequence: CASSLSSRDRVRSNQPQHF.

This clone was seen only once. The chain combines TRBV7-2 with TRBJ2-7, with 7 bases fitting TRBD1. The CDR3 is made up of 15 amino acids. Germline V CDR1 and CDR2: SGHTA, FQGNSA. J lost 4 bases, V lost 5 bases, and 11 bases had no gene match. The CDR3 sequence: CASSQGLGGQYEQYF. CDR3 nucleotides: TGTGCCAGCAGCCAAGGCCTAGGGGGCCAGTACGAGCAGTACTTC.

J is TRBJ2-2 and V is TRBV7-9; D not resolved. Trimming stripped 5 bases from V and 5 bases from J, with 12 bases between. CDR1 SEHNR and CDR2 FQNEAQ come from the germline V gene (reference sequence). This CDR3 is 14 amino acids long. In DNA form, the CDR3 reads TGTGCCAGCAGCCCCATAGTGGATACCGGGGAGCTGTTTTTT. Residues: CASSPIVDTGELFF.

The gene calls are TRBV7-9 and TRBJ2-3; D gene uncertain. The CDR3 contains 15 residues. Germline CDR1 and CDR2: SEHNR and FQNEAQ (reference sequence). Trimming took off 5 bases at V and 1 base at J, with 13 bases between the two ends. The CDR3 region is CASSETRQGTDTQYF. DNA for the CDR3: TGTGCCAGCAGCGAGACGAGGCAGGGCACAGATACGCAGTATTTT.

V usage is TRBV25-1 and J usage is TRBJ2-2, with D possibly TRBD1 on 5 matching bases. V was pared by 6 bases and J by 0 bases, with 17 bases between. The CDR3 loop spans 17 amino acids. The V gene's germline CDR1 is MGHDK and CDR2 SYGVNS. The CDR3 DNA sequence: TGTGCCAGCAGCCGCTTCGGGCAGGGCTCGAACACCGGGGAGCTGTTTTTT. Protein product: CASSRFGQGSNTGELFF.

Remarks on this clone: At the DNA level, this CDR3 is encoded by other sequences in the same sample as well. For the CDR3, the DNA is TGCGCCAGCAGTGAGCCGGGCCACTCCTACGAGCAGTACTTC. The encoded protein is CASSEPGHSYEQYF. The chain couples TRBV10-2 to TRBJ2-7; D remains unclear. V lost 2 bases and J 0 bases, leaving 8 bases between the germline ends. The germline CDR1 and CDR2 sequences are WSHSY and SAAADI. This CDR3 region has 14 residues.

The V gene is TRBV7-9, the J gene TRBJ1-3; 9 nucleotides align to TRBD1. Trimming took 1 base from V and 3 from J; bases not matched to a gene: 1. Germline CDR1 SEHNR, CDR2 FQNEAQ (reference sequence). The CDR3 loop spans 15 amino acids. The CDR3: CASSLGTGDGNTIYF. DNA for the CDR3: TGTGCCAGCAGCTTAGGGACAGGGGATGGAAACACCATATATTTT. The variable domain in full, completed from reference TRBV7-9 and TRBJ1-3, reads DTGVSQNPRHKITKRGQNVTFRCDPISEHNRLYWYRQTLGQGPEFLTYFQNEAQLEKSRLLSDRFSAERPKGSFSTLEIQRTEQGDSAMYLCASSLGTGDGNTIYFGEGSWLTVV.

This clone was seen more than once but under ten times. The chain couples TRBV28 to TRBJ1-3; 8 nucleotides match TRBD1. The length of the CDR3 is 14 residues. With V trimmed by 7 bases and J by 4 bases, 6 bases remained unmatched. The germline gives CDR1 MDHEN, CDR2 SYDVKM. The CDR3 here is CASNNRGGGNTIYF. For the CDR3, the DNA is TGTGCCAGCAACAACAGGGGGGGCGGAAACACCATATATTTT.

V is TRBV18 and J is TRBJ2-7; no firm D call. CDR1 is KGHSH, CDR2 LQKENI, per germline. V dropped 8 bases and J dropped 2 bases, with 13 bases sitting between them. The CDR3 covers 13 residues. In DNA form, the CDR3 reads TGTGCCAGCCGACCGGACCTTACCTACGAGCAGTACTTC. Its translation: CASRPDLTYEQYF.

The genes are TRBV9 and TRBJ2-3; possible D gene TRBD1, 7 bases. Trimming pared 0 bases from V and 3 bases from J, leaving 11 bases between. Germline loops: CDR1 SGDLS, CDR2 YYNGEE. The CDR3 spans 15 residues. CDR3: CASSVGGTATDTQYF. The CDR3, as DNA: TGTGCCAGCAGCGTAGGCGGGACAGCGACAGATACGCAGTATTTT.

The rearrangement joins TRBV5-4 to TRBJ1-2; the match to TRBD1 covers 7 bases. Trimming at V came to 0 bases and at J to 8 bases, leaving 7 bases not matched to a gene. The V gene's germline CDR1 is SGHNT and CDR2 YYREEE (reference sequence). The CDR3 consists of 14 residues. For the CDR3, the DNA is TGTGCCAGCAGCTTGGAGGGGGCAGGGAGAGGCTACACCTTC. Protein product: CASSLEGAGRGYTF.

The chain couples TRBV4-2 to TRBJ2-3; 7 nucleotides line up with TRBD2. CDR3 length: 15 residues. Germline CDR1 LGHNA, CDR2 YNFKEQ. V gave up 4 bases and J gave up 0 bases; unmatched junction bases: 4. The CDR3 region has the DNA TGTGCCAGCAGCCTTCGGGGGGAAAGCACAGATACGCAGTATTTT. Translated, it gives CASSLRGESTDTQYF.

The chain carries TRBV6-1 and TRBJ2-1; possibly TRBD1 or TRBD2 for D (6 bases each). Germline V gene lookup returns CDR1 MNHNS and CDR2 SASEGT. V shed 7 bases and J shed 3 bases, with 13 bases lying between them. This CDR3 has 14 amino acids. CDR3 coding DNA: TGTGCCAGCATCCCGGGGGCAAGCTACAATGAGCAGTTCTTC. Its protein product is CASIPGASYNEQFF.

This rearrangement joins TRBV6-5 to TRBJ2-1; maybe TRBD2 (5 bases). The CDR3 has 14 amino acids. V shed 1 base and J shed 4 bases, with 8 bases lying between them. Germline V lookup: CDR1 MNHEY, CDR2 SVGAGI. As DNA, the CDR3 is TGTGCCAGCAGTTACTATGGAGGATACAATGAGCAGTTCTTC. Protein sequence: CASSYYGGYNEQFF.

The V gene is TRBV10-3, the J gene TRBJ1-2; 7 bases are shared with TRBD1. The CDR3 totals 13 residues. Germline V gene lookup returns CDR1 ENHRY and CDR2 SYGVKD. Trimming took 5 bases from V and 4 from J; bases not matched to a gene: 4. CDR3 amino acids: CAISPGGTYGYTF. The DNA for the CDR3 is TGTGCCATCAGTCCAGGGGGTACCTATGGCTACACCTTC.

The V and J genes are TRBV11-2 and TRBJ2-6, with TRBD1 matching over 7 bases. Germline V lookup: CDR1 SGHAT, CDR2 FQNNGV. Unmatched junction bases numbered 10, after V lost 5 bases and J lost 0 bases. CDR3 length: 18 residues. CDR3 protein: CASSLRRQGSSGANVLTF. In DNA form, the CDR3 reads TGTGCCAGCAGCCTACGCCGACAGGGATCCTCTGGGGCCAACGTCCTGACTTTC. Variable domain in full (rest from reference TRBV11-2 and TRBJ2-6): EAGVAQSPRYKIIEKRQSVAFWCNPISGHATLYWYQQILGQGPKLLIQFQNNGVVDDSQLPKDRFSAERLKGVDSTLKIQPAKLEDSAVYLCASSLRRQGSSGANVLTFGAGSRLTVL.

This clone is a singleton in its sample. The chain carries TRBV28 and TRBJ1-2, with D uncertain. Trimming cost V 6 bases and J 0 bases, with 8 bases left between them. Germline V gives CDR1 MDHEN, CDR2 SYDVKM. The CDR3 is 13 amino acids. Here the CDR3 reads CASSRETNYGYTF. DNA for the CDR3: TGTGCCAGCAGCCGGGAAACTAACTATGGCTACACCTTC.

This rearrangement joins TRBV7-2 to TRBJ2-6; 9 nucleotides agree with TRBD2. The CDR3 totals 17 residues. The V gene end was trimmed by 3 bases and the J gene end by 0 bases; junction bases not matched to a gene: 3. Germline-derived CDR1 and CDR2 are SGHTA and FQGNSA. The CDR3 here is CASSLSGGNSGANVLTF. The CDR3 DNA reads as TGTGCCAGCAGCTTGAGCGGGGGGAACTCTGGGGCCAACGTCCTGACTTTC.

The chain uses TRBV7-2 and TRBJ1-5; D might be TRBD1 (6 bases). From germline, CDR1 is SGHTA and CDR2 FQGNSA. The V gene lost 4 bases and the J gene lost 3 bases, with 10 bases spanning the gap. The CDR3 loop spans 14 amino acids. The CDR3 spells CASSSSGDNQPQHF. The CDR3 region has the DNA TGTGCCAGCAGCTCTTCAGGGGACAATCAGCCCCAGCATTTT.

This CDR3 is CASSQVSRGFSGYTF. CDR3 in DNA: TGTGCCAGCAGCCAAGTCAGCAGGGGATTCTCCGGCTACACCTTC. The V call is TRBV14, the J call TRBJ1-2; maybe TRBD1 (6 bases). The V gene's germline CDR1 is SGHDN and CDR2 FVKESK. V was clipped by 1 base and J by 8 bases, with 17 bases between them. CDR3 length: 15 amino acids.

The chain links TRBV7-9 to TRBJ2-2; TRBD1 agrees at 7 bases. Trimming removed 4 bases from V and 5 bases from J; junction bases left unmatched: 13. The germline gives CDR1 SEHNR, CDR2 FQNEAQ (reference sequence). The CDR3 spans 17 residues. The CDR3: CASSSLPGRGQTGELFF. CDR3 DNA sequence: TGTGCCAGCAGCTCCCTCCCGGGAAGGGGGCAGACCGGGGAGCTGTTTTTT.

The CDR3 DNA follows: TGTGCCAGCAGCCATCCGGTTGGACAGGGGGCGGGAGGCTACACCTTC. Translated, it gives CASSHPVGQGAGGYTF. The chain couples TRBV11-2 to TRBJ1-2; 11 bases are a match to TRBD1. This CDR3 is 16 amino acids long. J was trimmed by 8 bases and V by 5 bases; bases with no gene match: 13. Per germline, CDR1 SGHAT and CDR2 FQNNGV.

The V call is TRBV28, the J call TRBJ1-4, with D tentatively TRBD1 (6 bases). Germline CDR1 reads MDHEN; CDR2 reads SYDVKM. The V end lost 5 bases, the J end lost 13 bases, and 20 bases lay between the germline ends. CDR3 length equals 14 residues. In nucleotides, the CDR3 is TGTGCCAGCAGTCCTTCGGGACATAGCTCCTTACTGTTTTTT. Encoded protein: CASSPSGHSSLLFF.

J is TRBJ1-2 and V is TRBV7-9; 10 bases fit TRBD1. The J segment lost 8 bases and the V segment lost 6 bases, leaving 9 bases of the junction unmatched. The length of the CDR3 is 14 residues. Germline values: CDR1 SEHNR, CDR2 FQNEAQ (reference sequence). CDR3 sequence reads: CASRSTGTGEGYTF. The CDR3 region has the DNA TGTGCCAGCAGATCCACTGGGACAGGGGAGGGCTACACCTTC.

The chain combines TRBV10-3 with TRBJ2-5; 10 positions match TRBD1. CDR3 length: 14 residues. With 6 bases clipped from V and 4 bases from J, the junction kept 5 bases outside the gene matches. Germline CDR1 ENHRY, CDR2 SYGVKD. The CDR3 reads CAISHGQGGETQYF. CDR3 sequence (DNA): TGTGCCATCAGCCATGGACAGGGGGGAGAGACCCAGTACTTC.